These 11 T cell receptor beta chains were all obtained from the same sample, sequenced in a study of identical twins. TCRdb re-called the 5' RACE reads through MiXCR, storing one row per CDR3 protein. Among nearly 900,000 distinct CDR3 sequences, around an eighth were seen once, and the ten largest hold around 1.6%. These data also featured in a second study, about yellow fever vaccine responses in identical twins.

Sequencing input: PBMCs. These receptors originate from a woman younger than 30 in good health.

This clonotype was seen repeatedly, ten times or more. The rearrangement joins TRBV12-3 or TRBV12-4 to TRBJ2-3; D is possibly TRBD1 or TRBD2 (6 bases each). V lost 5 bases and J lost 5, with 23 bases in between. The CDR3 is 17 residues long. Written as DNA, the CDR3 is TGTGCCAGCAGTCATAGGGGACGACAACAGGGAGGAGATACGCAGTATTTT. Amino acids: CASSHRGRQQGGDTQYF.

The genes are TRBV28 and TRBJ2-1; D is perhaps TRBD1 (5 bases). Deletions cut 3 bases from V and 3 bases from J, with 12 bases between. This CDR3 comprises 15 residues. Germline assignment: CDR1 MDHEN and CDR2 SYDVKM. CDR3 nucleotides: TGTGCCAGCAGTTTTGGTCAGGGCCACTACAATGAGCAGTTCTTC. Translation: CASSFGQGHYNEQFF.

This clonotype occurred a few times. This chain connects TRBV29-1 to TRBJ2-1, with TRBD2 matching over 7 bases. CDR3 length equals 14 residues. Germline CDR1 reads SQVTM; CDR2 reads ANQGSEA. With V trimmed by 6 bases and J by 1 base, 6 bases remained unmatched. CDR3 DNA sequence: TGCAGCGTGGAAAAAGCGGGGTCCTACAATGAGCAGTTCTTC. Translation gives CSVEKAGSYNEQFF.

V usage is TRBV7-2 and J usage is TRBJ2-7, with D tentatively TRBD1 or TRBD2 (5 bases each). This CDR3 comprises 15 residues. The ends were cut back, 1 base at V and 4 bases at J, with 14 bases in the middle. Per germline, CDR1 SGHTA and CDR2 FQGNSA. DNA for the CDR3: TGTGCCAGCAGCTTAGATACTAGTGGGGGTTACGAGCAGTACTTC. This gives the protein CASSLDTSGGYEQYF.

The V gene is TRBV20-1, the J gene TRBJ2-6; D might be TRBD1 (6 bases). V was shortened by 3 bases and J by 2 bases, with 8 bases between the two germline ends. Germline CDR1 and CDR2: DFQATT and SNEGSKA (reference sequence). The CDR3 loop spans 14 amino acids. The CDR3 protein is CSASKGAGANVLTF. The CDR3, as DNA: TGCAGTGCTAGTAAGGGGGCTGGGGCCAACGTCCTGACTTTC.

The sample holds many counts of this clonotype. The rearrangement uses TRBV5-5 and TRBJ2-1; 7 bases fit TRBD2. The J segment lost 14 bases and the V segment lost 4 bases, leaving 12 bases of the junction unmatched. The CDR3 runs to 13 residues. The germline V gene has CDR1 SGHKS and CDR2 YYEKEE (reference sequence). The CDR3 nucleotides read TGTGCCAGCAGCCCAGGACTAGACCGCGACAAGTTCTTC. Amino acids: CASSPGLDRDKFF.

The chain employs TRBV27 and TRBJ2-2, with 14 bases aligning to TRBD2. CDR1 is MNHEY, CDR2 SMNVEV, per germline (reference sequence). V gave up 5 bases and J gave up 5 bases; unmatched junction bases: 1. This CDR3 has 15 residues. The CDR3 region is CASSRTSGGTGELFF. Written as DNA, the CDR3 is TGTGCCAGCAGTCGGACTAGCGGGGGGACCGGGGAGCTGTTTTTT.

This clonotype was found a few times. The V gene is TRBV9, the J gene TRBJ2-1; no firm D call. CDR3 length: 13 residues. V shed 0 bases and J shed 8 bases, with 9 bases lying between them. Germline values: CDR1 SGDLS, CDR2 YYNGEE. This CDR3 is CASSVELFDEQFF. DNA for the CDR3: TGTGCCAGCAGCGTAGAACTTTTCGATGAGCAGTTCTTC.

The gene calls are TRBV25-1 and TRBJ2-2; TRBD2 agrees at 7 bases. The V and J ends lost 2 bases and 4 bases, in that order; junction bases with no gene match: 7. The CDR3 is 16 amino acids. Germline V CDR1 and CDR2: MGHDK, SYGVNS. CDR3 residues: CASSEDLTSSTGELFF. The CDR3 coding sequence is TGTGCCAGCAGTGAAGATCTGACTAGCAGCACCGGGGAGCTGTTTTTT.

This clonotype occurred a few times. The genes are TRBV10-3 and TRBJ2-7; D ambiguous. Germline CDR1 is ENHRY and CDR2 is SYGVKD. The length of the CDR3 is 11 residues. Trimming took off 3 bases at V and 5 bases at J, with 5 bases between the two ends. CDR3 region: CAISDFDEQYF. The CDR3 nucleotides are TGTGCCATCAGTGACTTCGACGAGCAGTACTTC.

CDR3 in DNA: TGTGCCAGCAGCTTAGCCCCCGTGCTCACAGATACGCAGTATTTT. Protein sequence: CASSLAPVLTDTQYF. The chain links TRBV7-6 to TRBJ2-3; D ambiguous. The CDR3 extends over 15 amino acids. Germline V gives CDR1 SGHVS, CDR2 FNYEAQ. V lost 0 bases and J 2 bases, leaving 9 bases between the germline ends.